The next 4 T cell receptor beta chains were all read from a single sample in a study of OX40 agonist ivuxolimab in advanced cancers. The data were produced by immunoSEQ multiplex PCR, yet TCRdb's version contains in-frame clones alone and is incomplete. The table includes 65,000 to 90,000 clones, about 89% detected once. The material sequenced was CD4+ or CD8+ T cells sorted from blood, taken in a trial of the OX40 agonist ivuxolimab. The receptor set was obtained from an adult with an advanced solid tumor such as melanoma, head and neck, liver or kidney cancer.

The rearrangement links TRBV5-1 to TRBJ2-7; TRBD1 aligns across 8 bases. Germline trimming cut 4 bases from V and 5 bases from J; bases unmatched to any gene: 5. The CDR3 runs 13 residues. Germline lookup yields CDR1 SGHRS and CDR2 YFSETQ. The CDR3 nucleotides are TGCGCCAGCAGCCGCCAGACAGGGGACGAGCAGTACTTC. Residues: CASSRQTGDEQYF.

J is TRBJ1-1 and V is TRBV5-1; no clear D gene. CDR3 size: 11 residues. V was clipped by 1 base and J by 2 bases, with 0 bases between them. Germline V lookup: CDR1 SGHRS, CDR2 YFSETQ. The CDR3: CASSLNTEAFF. CDR3 bases: TGCGCCAGCAGCTTGAACACTGAAGCTTTCTTT.

The gene calls are TRBV19 and TRBJ2-2, with D perhaps TRBD2 (6 bases). Germline V gene lookup returns CDR1 LNHDA and CDR2 SQIVND (reference sequence). The CDR3 length is 14 residues. V lost 8 bases, J lost 3 bases, and 13 bases lay in between. CDR3 DNA: TGTGCCAGTCAACCGGGACTCTACACCGGGGAGCTGTTTTTT. Translated: CASQPGLYTGELFF.

The genes are TRBV9 and TRBJ2-1; D not certain. The V end lost 0 bases, the J end lost 8 bases, and 3 bases lay between the germline ends. The V gene's germline CDR1 is SGDLS and CDR2 YYNGEE. The CDR3 totals 11 residues. Here the CDR3 reads CASSVGYEQFF. CDR3 DNA sequence: TGTGCCAGCAGCGTAGGGTATGAGCAGTTCTTC.